The clone carrying this T cell receptor (beta chain) has a count of ten or more. Its antigen is still unknown. Germline V CDR1 and CDR2: SGHAT, FQNNGV. V was pared by 3 bases and J by 0 bases, with 9 bases between. CDR3 length: 14 residues. The diagnostic workup employed clinical symptoms, serum thyroxine, TRAb, thyroid ultrasound and orbital computed tomography. The sample comes from a study of Graves' ophthalmopathy and Graves' hyperthyroidism. General study points: Appearing in blood as well were most expanded thyroid clonotypes above 0.001 frequency.

Amplification of TCR beta CDR3 regions used RNA transcripts. The first-round RT-PCR employed HTBI primers together with the Qiagen OneStep RT-PCR kit. A multiplex PCR was then performed as the second round. In TCRdb, the multiplex PCR reads were re-called with MiXCR into one record per CDR3 protein. The sample carries roughly 170,000 distinct CDR3 sequences, around 40% recorded once. The rearrangement links TRBV11-2 to TRBJ2-7; D not resolved. The sequencing input was peripheral blood. The source of this sequence is a man younger than 45 with Graves' ophthalmopathy. The CDR3 sequence: CASSLERDSYEQYF. The DNA of the CDR3 is TGTGCCAGCAGCTTGGAGCGAGACTCCTACGAGCAGTACTTC. The entire variable domain, with the rest obtained from reference TRBV11-2 and TRBJ2-7, is as follows: EAGVAQSPRYKIIEKRQSVAFWCNPISGHATLYWYQQILGQGPKLLIQFQNNGVVDDSQLPKDRFSAERLKGVDSTLKIQPAKLEDSAVYLCASSLERDSYEQYFGPGTRLTVT.